This T cell receptor beta chain was found in a study of blood T cell repertoires in COVID-19. Overall study context: From the United States, Italy and Spain came samples of acute and convalescent COVID-19. Sources were T cells, B-cell-depleted T cells, or PBMCs; the material itself was cDNA or gDNA.

As processed by the authors: Amplification with reference gene primers provided the estimates of nucleated cell counts. Profiling relied on immunoSEQ multiplex PCR, and the TCRdb table lists in-frame clones only, not all of them. The V and J calls and clone size were taken over from that table, and D and trimming were inferred from the DNA. The sample consists of around 23,000 clones, about 88% of them appearing once. V lost 4 bases to trimming and J lost 5 bases; unmatched junction nucleotides: 3. The CDR3 runs 15 residues. Looked up from germline, CDR1 is MNHEY and CDR2 is SVGAGI. The V and J genes are TRBV6-5 and TRBJ2-2; TRBD1 matches 11 bases. Source material: peripheral blood. The source of this sequence is a human donor with acute or convalescent COVID-19. The donor label of this sample is uncertain. The CDR3 DNA reads as TGTGCCAGCAGTTCGGACAGGGGGCAAACCGGGGAGCTGTTTTTT. Residues: CASSSDRGQTGELFF.